The 27 T cell receptor beta chains reported below all come from one sample, sequenced in a study of cytomegalovirus exposure and HLA in healthy donors (dated by TCRdb to about 2017). Preparation of the library involved the immunoSEQ multiplex PCR assay. A mixture of 60 forward primers for TCR Vbeta segments and 13 reverse primers for TCR Jbeta segments was used in the multiplex PCR. The clones in this table, taken by TCRdb from immuneACCESS, are in-frame only. Not every clone is retained; where verified, under half of the shortfall comes from an unresolved V gene, and the cause of the rest is unknown. Within this sample are around 180,000 clones, with about 78% of them counted one time only. Jointly, the top ten make up approximately 2.5% of the sample. Sequencing was done on a sample of PBMCs. The receptors here all came from a man aged 55 to 70 in good health and CMV-seronegative.

The rearrangement joins TRBV5-5 to TRBJ2-7, with D hard to call. Germline lookup yields CDR1 SGHKS and CDR2 YYEKEE (reference sequence). The CDR3 is 15 amino acids. V was trimmed by 0 bases and J by 3 bases, leaving 13 bases between them. CDR3 in amino acids: CASSLAVGPDYEQYF. CDR3 nucleotide sequence: TGTGCCAGCAGCTTGGCCGTGGGCCCTGACTACGAGCAGTACTTC. Full variable domain (rest looked up from reference TRBV5-5 and TRBJ2-7): DAGVTQSPTHLIKTRGQQVTLRCSPISGHKSVSWYQQVLGQGPQFIFQYYEKEERGRGNFPDRFSARQFPNYSSELNVNALLLGDSALYLCASSLAVGPDYEQYFGPGTRLTVT.

The rearrangement uses TRBV9 and TRBJ1-1; D gene unclear. There are 14 residues in the CDR3. Germline V gives CDR1 SGDLS, CDR2 YYNGEE. With 3 bases removed from V and 3 bases from J, the gap between germline ends came to 12 bases. CDR3 nucleotide sequence: TGTGCCAGCAGCGAATACAACAGAGACACTGAAGCTTTCTTT. It is translated as CASSEYNRDTEAFF.

The chain recombines TRBV5-1 with TRBJ2-2, with 12 bases aligning to TRBD2. CDR1 and CDR2 (germline): SGHRS, YFSETQ. The junction had 6 bases not matched to a gene; V was cut back by 5 bases and J by 7 bases. The CDR3 runs to 15 residues. CDR3 sequence (DNA): TGCGCCAGCAGACCTGGGACTAGCGGGTTCGGGGAGCTGTTTTTT. This codes for CASRPGTSGFGELFF. Combining the CDR3 with reference TRBV5-1 and TRBJ2-2 gives the whole variable domain KAGVTQTPRYLIKTRGQQVTLSCSPISGHRSVSWYQQTPGQGLQFLFEYFSETQRNKGNFPGRFSGRQFSNSRSEMNVSTLELGDSALYLCASRPGTSGFGELFFGEGSRLTVL.

The chain is built from TRBV19 and TRBJ1-6, with TRBD1 matching over 7 bases. Germline CDR1 LNHDA, CDR2 SQIVND (reference sequence). The CDR3 consists of 15 residues. V lost 5 bases, J lost 9 bases, and 10 bases stayed unmatched. This chain's CDR3 is CASSPQTGFSSPLHF. CDR3 bases: TGTGCCAGTAGTCCACAGACAGGGTTCAGTTCACCCCTCCACTTT. Looking up the rest from reference TRBV19 and TRBJ1-6 gives the full variable domain: DGGITQSPKYLFRKEGQNVTLSCEQNLNHDAMYWYRQDPGQGLRLIYYSQIVNDFQKGDIAEGYSVSREKKESFPLTVTSAQKNPTAFYLCASSPQTGFSSPLHFGNGTRLTVT.

The rearrangement joins TRBV7-9 to TRBJ2-3; 7 bases align to TRBD2. The CDR3 has 14 amino acids. Germline V CDR1 and CDR2: SEHNR, FQNEAQ (reference sequence). The J segment lost 4 bases and the V segment lost 1 base, leaving 2 bases of the junction unmatched. For the CDR3, the DNA is TGTGCCAGCAGCTTAGTAGCGGGCCCAGATACGCAGTATTTT. This translates into CASSLVAGPDTQYF.

V gene TRBV27 combines with J gene TRBJ2-5, with a possible D match to TRBD2 (6 bases). V shed 10 bases and J shed 5 bases, with 32 bases lying between them. The CDR3 extends over 18 amino acids. In germline, CDR1 is MNHEY, CDR2 SMNVEV (reference sequence). The CDR3 coding sequence is TGTGCCACCCCTCTCGACGGCGGTAGCGGCCTTCCGTGGGAGACCCAGTACTTC. This encodes CATPLDGGSGLPWETQYF.

V usage is TRBV5-6 and J usage is TRBJ1-3, with D maybe TRBD1 (6 bases). The CDR3 sequence is 16 residues long. V lost 2 bases and J lost 0, with 12 bases in between. CDR1 and CDR2 from the germline V gene are SGHDT and YYEEEE. The CDR3: CASSFLQGRSGNTIYF. CDR3 nucleotide sequence: TGTGCCAGCAGCTTTTTGCAGGGGCGCTCTGGAAACACCATATATTTT.

The chain joins TRBV20-1 to TRBJ1-1, with D maybe TRBD1 (5 bases). The V gene lost 3 bases and the J gene lost 5 bases, with 7 bases spanning the gap. CDR1 and CDR2 from the germline V gene are DFQATT and SNEGSKA (reference sequence). The CDR3 is 11 amino acids. CDR3 sequence: CSARGRTEAFF. Here the CDR3 DNA reads TGCAGTGCTAGGGGGCGGACTGAAGCTTTCTTT.

J is TRBJ1-1 and V is TRBV18; TRBD1 matches 11 bases. This CDR3 is built from 17 residues. CDR1 and CDR2 from the germline V gene are KGHSH and LQKENI. J gave up 1 base and V 4 bases, and 8 bases lay outside the gene matches. The CDR3 reads CASSQNSGTGGNTEAFF. The CDR3 region has the DNA TGTGCCAGCTCACAGAACTCCGGGACAGGGGGGAACACTGAAGCTTTCTTT. The full variable domain, completed using reference TRBV18 and TRBJ1-1, is NAGVMQNPRHLVRRRGQEARLRCSPMKGHSHVYWYRQLPEEGLKFMVYLQKENIIDESGMPKERFSAEFPKEGPSILRIQQVVRGDSAAYFCASSQNSGTGGNTEAFFGQGTRLTVV.

This clone was counted a few times. This chain links TRBV7-6 with TRBJ2-7; 8 bases map to TRBD2. This CDR3 has 15 residues. J gave up 3 bases and V 0 bases, and 4 bases lay outside the gene matches. Germline V gene lookup returns CDR1 SGHVS and CDR2 FNYEAQ. The CDR3 DNA is TGTGCCAGCAGCTTAGCTAGCGGGACTAACTACGAGCAGTACTTC. This sequence encodes CASSLASGTNYEQYF. Filled out from reference TRBV7-6 and TRBJ2-7, the complete variable domain reads GAGVSQSPRYKVTKRGQDVALRCDPISGHVSLYWYRQALGQGPEFLTYFNYEAQQDKSGLPNDRFSAERPEGSISTLTIQRTEQRDSAMYRCASSLASGTNYEQYFGPGTRLTVT.

J is TRBJ2-2 and V is TRBV7-8; 9 bases match TRBD2. Germline lookup yields CDR1 SGHVS and CDR2 FQNEAQ. The V gene end was trimmed by 5 bases and the J gene end by 0 bases; junction bases not matched to a gene: 10. CDR3 length equals 18 residues. The CDR3 reads CASSAKPASGANTGELFF. CDR3 DNA sequence: TGTGCCAGCAGCGCGAAGCCAGCTAGCGGGGCGAACACCGGGGAGCTGTTTTTT.

The genes are TRBV5-4 and TRBJ2-5, with a possible D match to TRBD2 (6 bases). The CDR3 covers 16 residues. Germline values: CDR1 SGHNT, CDR2 YYREEE (reference sequence). V lost 0 bases and J lost 4, with 16 bases in between. The CDR3 loop is CASSLGGTRRGETQYF. The CDR3 DNA reads as TGTGCCAGCAGCTTGGGAGGCACGAGGCGGGGAGAGACCCAGTACTTC. Looking up the rest from reference TRBV5-4 and TRBJ2-5 gives the full variable domain: ETGVTQSPTHLIKTRGQQVTLRCSSQSGHNTVSWYQQALGQGPQFIFQYYREEENGRGNFPPRFSGLQFPNYSSELNVNALELDDSALYLCASSLGGTRRGETQYFGPGTRLLVL.

This clone was observed a handful of times. V is TRBV9 and J is TRBJ2-7; 9 positions agree with TRBD1. CDR1 is SGDLS and CDR2 is YYNGEE in the germline V gene. The CDR3 totals 14 residues. The J segment lost 2 bases and the V segment lost 5 bases, leaving 5 bases of the junction unmatched. CDR3 amino acids: CASSRQGGPYEQYF. The CDR3 nucleotides read TGTGCCAGCAGTCGACAGGGGGGGCCCTACGAGCAGTACTTC.

Here the CDR3 reads CASSPDRVYEQYF. CDR3 in DNA: TGTGCCAGCAGCCCGGACAGGGTCTACGAGCAGTACTTC. The chain links TRBV7-6 to TRBJ2-7; 8 nucleotides line up with TRBD1. V lost 5 bases to trimming and J lost 3 bases; unmatched junction nucleotides: 3. The germline V gene has CDR1 SGHVS and CDR2 FNYEAQ. The CDR3 is 13 amino acids.

This clone occurred once. V is TRBV7-9 and J is TRBJ1-6; TRBD1 is a possible D gene (5 bases). Germline CDR1 reads SEHNR; CDR2 reads FQNEAQ (reference sequence). V lost 0 bases and J 7 bases, leaving 10 bases between the germline ends. The CDR3 has 15 residues. This CDR3 reads CASSLASGNNSPLHF. The CDR3, as DNA: TGTGCCAGCAGCTTAGCTTCAGGGAACAATTCACCCCTCCACTTT.

The chain joins TRBV6-5 to TRBJ2-7; TRBD2 matches at 11 bases. V trimming: 8 bases; J trimming: 2 bases; junction bases outside the gene matches: 8. The germline gives CDR1 MNHEY, CDR2 SVGAGI. The CDR3 contains 15 residues. In DNA, the CDR3 is TGTGCCAGCGGCAAGGGACTAGCGGAAACCTACGAGCAGTACTTC. Translated: CASGKGLAETYEQYF.

The rearrangement joins TRBV5-1 to TRBJ1-4; perhaps TRBD1 as D (5 bases). Germline CDR1 SGHRS, CDR2 YFSETQ. With 0 bases removed from V and 4 bases from J, the gap between germline ends came to 7 bases. This CDR3 region has 14 residues. CDR3 coding DNA: TGCGCCAGCAGCTTGGACAGGAGTAATGAAAAACTGTTTTTT. Translating gives CASSLDRSNEKLFF.

V gene TRBV19 combines with J gene TRBJ2-5, with TRBD2 matching 9 bases. The CDR3 loop spans 14 amino acids. Trimming took 5 bases from V and 5 from J; bases not matched to a gene: 6. Germline values: CDR1 LNHDA, CDR2 SQIVND (reference sequence). The CDR3 DNA sequence: TGTGCCAGTAGTTCTAGCGGGACAGATGAGACCCAGTACTTC. Amino acids: CASSSSGTDETQYF.

V is TRBV6-1 and J is TRBJ1-2; the D is unclear. V was shortened by 3 bases and J by 4 bases, with 9 bases between the two germline ends. The CDR3 contains 13 residues. Germline V gene lookup returns CDR1 MNHNS and CDR2 SASEGT. The CDR3 DNA reads TGTGCCAGCAGTGAGAGGGTCGGCTATGGCTACACCTTC. This sequence encodes CASSERVGYGYTF.

The chain recombines TRBV28 with TRBJ1-2; 11 bases are a match to TRBD1. The CDR3 length is 17 residues. Unmatched junction bases numbered 16, after V lost 6 bases and J lost 7 bases. Per the germline V gene, CDR1 is MDHEN and CDR2 is SYDVKM. In nucleotides, the CDR3 is TGTGCCAGCAGCCCCTCGGGGGGGGGACAGGGGGTTAGTGGCTACACCTTC. Amino acids: CASSPSGGGQGVSGYTF.

This chain joins TRBV7-3 and TRBJ1-1; D is unclear. The germline V and J ends were trimmed by 5 bases and 0 bases, with 7 bases remaining between them. CDR3 length: 13 residues. Germline CDR1 reads SGHTA; CDR2 reads FQGTGA. In DNA, the CDR3 is TGTGCCAGCAGCGTTACAGTGAACACTGAAGCTTTCTTT. It is translated as CASSVTVNTEAFF. Based on the CDR3 plus reference TRBV7-3 and TRBJ1-1, the full variable domain is GAGVSQTPSNKVTEKGKYVELRCDPISGHTALYWYRQSLGQGPEFLIYFQGTGAADDSGLPNDRFFAVRPEGSVSTLKIQRTERGDSAVYLCASSVTVNTEAFFGQGTRLTVV.

The chain combines TRBV28 with TRBJ1-5, with a tentative D call TRBD1 (6 bases). The germline gives CDR1 MDHEN, CDR2 SYDVKM. This CDR3 has 14 residues. Trimming cost V 7 bases and J 6 bases, with 16 bases left between them. CDR3 residues: CASNSGVRGQPQHF. The CDR3, as DNA: TGTGCCAGCAATTCAGGGGTTCGGGGTCAGCCCCAGCATTTT.

The chain has TRBV19 and TRBJ2-1; 12 positions agree with TRBD2. CDR3 length: 16 amino acids. From germline, CDR1 is LNHDA and CDR2 SQIVND (reference sequence). The J segment lost 8 bases and the V segment lost 5 bases, leaving 10 bases of the junction unmatched. In nucleotides, the CDR3 is TGTGCCAGTAGTGCCTTGACTAGCGGGGGTTTGTATGAGCAGTTCTTC. Amino acid sequence: CASSALTSGGLYEQFF.

The J gene is TRBJ1-2, the V gene TRBV25-1; D possibly corresponds to TRBD1 (6 bases). This CDR3 spans 15 amino acids. V was cut by 1 base and J by 8 bases, with 17 bases left in between. Germline CDR1 and CDR2: MGHDK and SYGVNS. CDR3 amino acids: CASSESRGGFGGYTF. The CDR3 coding sequence is TGTGCCAGCAGTGAATCTAGGGGGGGATTTGGCGGCTACACCTTC.

V and J are TRBV5-1 and TRBJ1-1, with D maybe TRBD1 (5 bases). V shed 4 bases and J shed 1 base, with 5 bases lying between them. This CDR3 comprises 12 residues. The germline V gene encodes CDR1 SGHRS and CDR2 YFSETQ. This chain's CDR3 is CASSQGNTEAFF. CDR3 DNA: TGCGCCAGCAGCCAGGGGAACACTGAAGCTTTCTTT.

V gene TRBV5-4 combines with J gene TRBJ2-2, with D tentatively TRBD1 (5 bases). Trimming stripped 0 bases from V and 2 bases from J, with 11 bases between. CDR1 is SGHNT and CDR2 is YYREEE in the germline V gene (reference sequence). The CDR3 runs 16 residues. CDR3 protein: CASSLAAGQNTGELFF. The CDR3 DNA follows: TGTGCCAGCAGCTTGGCGGCAGGGCAAAACACCGGGGAGCTGTTTTTT.

This clone was picked up one time. The chain is built from TRBV11-2 and TRBJ2-7, with D possibly TRBD2 on 5 matching bases. Germline V gene sequence: CDR1 SGHAT, CDR2 FQNNGV. Between the trimmed V and J ends, which lost 3 bases and 0 bases, there was a span of 9 bases. There are 14 residues in the CDR3. DNA of the CDR3: TGTGCCAGCAGCTTCGGGATGGACTCCTACGAGCAGTACTTC. Its protein is CASSFGMDSYEQYF.